A selection of T cell receptor beta chains follows, all from one sample in a study of T cell responses to AZD1222 COVID-19 vaccine. Profiling relied on immunoSEQ multiplex PCR, and the TCRdb table lists in-frame clones only, not all of them. Of 84,000 or so clones listed, under 95% were seen once; the top ten hold roughly 5.5%. The sample here was peripheral blood, taken on day 0 of MenACWY control vaccination. Every receptor here comes from an adult in good health. Each CDR3 is given with its conserved first and last residue. Each record gives: V gene, J gene, clone size, D gene, CDR3 DNA, CDR3 protein. The D gene is left open where the match is weak. Not all rows give a size; the values are once, few, many and, for expanded clones, a class.

v_call: TRBV27; j_call: TRBJ2-3; clone_size: .; d_call: .; cdr3_nt: TGTGCCAGCAGTTCGCACCAGGACATCGGCAAGTATTTT; cdr3_aa: CASSSHQDIGKYF
v_call: TRBV5-1; j_call: TRBJ1-1; clone_size: .; d_call: .; cdr3_nt: TGCGCCAGCAGCTTTTCCTCGGTGAACACTGAAGCTTTCTTT; cdr3_aa: CASSFSSVNTEAFF
v_call: TRBV20-1; j_call: TRBJ2-1; clone_size: .; d_call: TRBD2; cdr3_nt: TGCAGTGCTAGTCACCCAAGCGGGAGATGGGACAATGAGCAGTTCTTC; cdr3_aa: CSASHPSGRWDNEQFF
v_call: TRBV12-3/TRBV12-4; j_call: TRBJ1-2; clone_size: .; d_call: .; cdr3_nt: TGTGCCAGCAGTTTGAACAGGGAGTATGGCTACACCTTC; cdr3_aa: CASSLNREYGYTF
v_call: TRBV5-1; j_call: TRBJ2-3; clone_size: .; d_call: .; cdr3_nt: TGCGCCAGCAGCTTGACGGGCGCCGATCGCACAGATACGCAGTATTTT; cdr3_aa: CASSLTGADRTDTQYF
v_call: TRBV2; j_call: TRBJ2-7; clone_size: once; d_call: TRBD1; cdr3_nt: TGTGCCAGCAGTGATCAGGCAGGGGGCGAGCAGTACTTC; cdr3_aa: CASSDQAGGEQYF
v_call: TRBV29-1; j_call: TRBJ1-5; clone_size: .; d_call: TRBD1; cdr3_nt: TGCAGCGTTCTCGGGACAGGCAATCAGCCCCAGCATTTT; cdr3_aa: CSVLGTGNQPQHF
v_call: TRBV27; j_call: TRBJ2-3; clone_size: .; d_call: .; cdr3_nt: TGTGCCAGCAGGCCAGATCGCACAGATACGCAGTATTTT; cdr3_aa: CASRPDRTDTQYF
v_call: TRBV4-2; j_call: TRBJ1-2; clone_size: .; d_call: TRBD1; cdr3_nt: TGTGCCAGCAGTGCGGGACAGGGAGAGGGCTATGGCTACACCTTC; cdr3_aa: CASSAGQGEGYGYTF
v_call: TRBV5-1; j_call: TRBJ2-3; clone_size: .; d_call: .; cdr3_nt: TGCGCCAGCAGCTTGGACTTGGGAACAGATACGCAGTATTTT; cdr3_aa: CASSLDLGTDTQYF
v_call: TRBV10-3; j_call: TRBJ1-4; clone_size: .; d_call: .; cdr3_nt: TGTGCCATCAGTGACCCCGGACGGTTAAATGAAAAACTGTTTTTT; cdr3_aa: CAISDPGRLNEKLFF
v_call: TRBV7-9; j_call: TRBJ1-6; clone_size: .; d_call: TRBD1; cdr3_nt: TGTGCCAGCCGTGGACAGGGGGCTTCACCCCTCCACTTT; cdr3_aa: CASRGQGASPLHF
v_call: TRBV19; j_call: TRBJ1-2; clone_size: .; d_call: TRBD1; cdr3_nt: TGTGCCAGTAGTATACGGGGACAGGGAGCGGTAAACTATGGCTACACCTTC; cdr3_aa: CASSIRGQGAVNYGYTF
v_call: TRBV6-1; j_call: TRBJ1-2; clone_size: few; d_call: .; cdr3_nt: TGTGCCAGCAGTGAATCTCCGGGGGATAACTATGGCTACACCTTC; cdr3_aa: CASSESPGDNYGYTF
v_call: TRBV2; j_call: TRBJ2-7; clone_size: .; d_call: .; cdr3_nt: TGTGCCAGCAGGATCCCCACGAAAGACGAGCAGTACTTC; cdr3_aa: CASRIPTKDEQYF
v_call: TRBV10-2; j_call: TRBJ1-2; clone_size: .; d_call: .; cdr3_nt: TGCGCCAGCAGTGAGTATGCAGCGAGTGGCGGCTACACCTTC; cdr3_aa: CASSEYAASGGYTF
v_call: TRBV6-2/TRBV6-3; j_call: TRBJ1-2; clone_size: .; d_call: TRBD1; cdr3_nt: TGTGCCAGCACCCCAGGACAGGGAGACTATGGCTACACCTTC; cdr3_aa: CASTPGQGDYGYTF
v_call: TRBV4-3; j_call: TRBJ2-7; clone_size: .; d_call: .; cdr3_nt: TGCGCCAGCAGCCAAGATCTGTCGCCCTACGAGCAGTACTTC; cdr3_aa: CASSQDLSPYEQYF
v_call: TRBV5-4; j_call: TRBJ2-6; clone_size: few; d_call: .; cdr3_nt: TGTGCCAGCAGCCGGCAGGATAATGGGGCCAACGTCCTGACTTTC; cdr3_aa: CASSRQDNGANVLTF
v_call: TRBV28; j_call: TRBJ1-4; clone_size: .; d_call: .; cdr3_nt: TGTGCCAGCAGGGGGTCTCGGGGCTCTAATGAAAAACTGTTTTTT; cdr3_aa: CASRGSRGSNEKLFF
v_call: TRBV5-1; j_call: TRBJ1-2; clone_size: .; d_call: .; cdr3_nt: TGCGCCAGCAGCCCACAGGGAGCGAATGGCTACACCTTC; cdr3_aa: CASSPQGANGYTF
v_call: TRBV25-1; j_call: TRBJ2-7; clone_size: .; d_call: .; cdr3_nt: TGTGCCAGCAGTGGAGAGACAGTGGGTACCTACGAGCAGTACTTC; cdr3_aa: CASSGETVGTYEQYF
v_call: TRBV6-6; j_call: TRBJ1-4; clone_size: .; d_call: TRBD1; cdr3_nt: TGTGCCAGCAGCCAAAGGACAGGGTTTGAAAAACTGTTTTTT; cdr3_aa: CASSQRTGFEKLFF
v_call: TRBV10-3; j_call: TRBJ1-1; clone_size: .; d_call: TRBD1; cdr3_nt: TGTGCCATCGAAACGGACAGGGGGGCGAACACTGAAGCTTTCTTT; cdr3_aa: CAIETDRGANTEAFF
v_call: TRBV11-2; j_call: TRBJ2-7; clone_size: .; d_call: TRBD2; cdr3_nt: TGTGCCAGCAGCTTAGTCCCGGGACTAGCGGGGGGCTCGTACTTC; cdr3_aa: CASSLVPGLAGGSYF
v_call: TRBV7-9; j_call: TRBJ2-7; clone_size: .; d_call: TRBD2; cdr3_nt: TGTGCCAGCAGCTTAGTGGCGGGAGCTGCCTCCGAGCAGTACTTC; cdr3_aa: CASSLVAGAASEQYF
v_call: TRBV11-3; j_call: TRBJ2-1; clone_size: .; d_call: TRBD2; cdr3_nt: TGTGCCAGCAGCTTAGGGACTAGCGGGAGAGCTGAGCAGTTCTTC; cdr3_aa: CASSLGTSGRAEQFF
v_call: TRBV5-8; j_call: TRBJ2-2; clone_size: .; d_call: TRBD1; cdr3_nt: TGTGCCAGCAGCTTGTGGACAGGGGACACCGGGGAGCTGTTTTTT; cdr3_aa: CASSLWTGDTGELFF
v_call: TRBV10-2; j_call: TRBJ2-7; clone_size: .; d_call: .; cdr3_nt: TGCGCCAGCAGTGAGCTCGTAGCCTACGAGCAGTACTTC; cdr3_aa: CASSELVAYEQYF
v_call: TRBV7-8; j_call: TRBJ1-1; clone_size: .; d_call: TRBD1; cdr3_nt: TGTGCCAGCAGCAGGGACAGTCCTAACACTGAAGCTTTCTTT; cdr3_aa: CASSRDSPNTEAFF
v_call: TRBV29-1; j_call: TRBJ2-3; clone_size: .; d_call: .; cdr3_nt: TGCAGCGTTGAAGATGAACCGGGACTTACTTCAGTTACGCAGTATTTT; cdr3_aa: CSVEDEPGLTSVTQYF
v_call: TRBV19; j_call: TRBJ1-5; clone_size: few; d_call: .; cdr3_nt: TGTGCCAGTGGGGACACCGCGGGACCGATTCAGCCCCAGCATTTT; cdr3_aa: CASGDTAGPIQPQHF
v_call: TRBV28; j_call: TRBJ1-2; clone_size: .; d_call: TRBD1; cdr3_nt: TGTGCCAGCGCCCCGGGCCCAGGGACAGGTGGCTACACCTTC; cdr3_aa: CASAPGPGTGGYTF
v_call: TRBV7-9; j_call: TRBJ1-3; clone_size: .; d_call: .; cdr3_nt: TGTGCCAGCAGGGGTTCTGGAAACACCATATATTTT; cdr3_aa: CASRGSGNTIYF
v_call: TRBV2; j_call: TRBJ2-1; clone_size: .; d_call: .; cdr3_nt: TGTGCCAGCAGCGATTCTAGGGTGTACAATGAGCAGTTCTTC; cdr3_aa: CASSDSRVYNEQFF
v_call: TRBV28; j_call: TRBJ1-1; clone_size: .; d_call: TRBD1; cdr3_nt: TGTGCCACCATAACCTGGGGACAGGGGAACACTGAAGCTTTCTTT; cdr3_aa: CATITWGQGNTEAFF
v_call: TRBV7-8; j_call: TRBJ2-7; clone_size: few; d_call: TRBD2; cdr3_nt: TGTGCCAGCAGCCGGGGAGCGGGAGGGCTTTCCTACGAGCAGTACTTC; cdr3_aa: CASSRGAGGLSYEQYF
v_call: TRBV15; j_call: TRBJ2-7; clone_size: .; d_call: .; cdr3_nt: TGTGCCACCAGCAGAGATCTTGACCCCTCCTACGAGCAGTACTTC; cdr3_aa: CATSRDLDPSYEQYF
v_call: TRBV10-1; j_call: TRBJ2-2; clone_size: .; d_call: TRBD2; cdr3_nt: TGCGCCAGCAGTCCTAGCGGTACCCACGGGGAGCTGTTTTTT; cdr3_aa: CASSPSGTHGELFF
v_call: TRBV5-5; j_call: TRBJ2-6; clone_size: .; d_call: TRBD2; cdr3_nt: TGTGCCAGCAGCTTGGAGCGGGGGGTTTCTGGGGCCAACGTCCTGACTTTC; cdr3_aa: CASSLERGVSGANVLTF
v_call: TRBV11-2; j_call: TRBJ2-5; clone_size: .; d_call: .; cdr3_nt: TGTGCCAGCAGCTTGTTCCGAGGGGCAGAGACCCAGTACTTC; cdr3_aa: CASSLFRGAETQYF